Detailed here is one T cell receptor (beta chain). The protocol was immunoSEQ multiplex PCR, while the TCRdb copy is restricted to in-frame clones and leaves out a portion. Here the sample spans some 350,000 clones, 75% to 90% being singletons. Indicated treatment: roughly 18 received Ad26.COV2.S at low or high dose, single or two shots; about 5 received placebo; per-sample allocation not given. Sampling was done on day 63 after the first vaccine or placebo injection. Donation was by an adult aged 18-55 years who was in Boston. The data were taken from a study of Ad26.COV2.S vaccination and SARS-CoV-2 variants. About the research overall: The COV1001 Ad26.COV2.S trial arm included the donor. Ad26.COV2.S shots went into the muscle once or twice, 56 days apart.

The CDR3 has 14 residues. Trimming removed 8 bases at V and 4 bases at J, with 17 bases between. Germline V gives CDR1 ENHRY, CDR2 SYGVKD. Sequenced material: peripheral blood, taken in a trial of Ad26.COV2.S vaccine versus placebo. The source of this sequence is a person between 18 and 65 years old who received the Ad26.COV2.S COVID-19 vaccine or a placebo. The rearrangement joins TRBV10-3 to TRBJ1-2; D possibly corresponds to TRBD1 (5 bases). CDR3 residues: CAISNPDTGYGYTF. The CDR3 DNA sequence: TGTGCCATCTCCAACCCGGACACGGGCTATGGCTACACCTTC.